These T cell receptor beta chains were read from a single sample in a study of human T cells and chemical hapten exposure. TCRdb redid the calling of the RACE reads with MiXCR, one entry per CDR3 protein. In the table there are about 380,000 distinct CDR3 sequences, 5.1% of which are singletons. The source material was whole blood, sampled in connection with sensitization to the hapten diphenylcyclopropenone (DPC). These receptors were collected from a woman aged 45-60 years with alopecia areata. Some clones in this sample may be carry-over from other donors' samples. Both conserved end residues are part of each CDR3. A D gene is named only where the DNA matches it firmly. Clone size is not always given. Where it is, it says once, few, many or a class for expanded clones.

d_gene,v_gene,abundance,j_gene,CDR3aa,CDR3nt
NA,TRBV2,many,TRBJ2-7,CAIVTRVANEQYF,TGTGCCATCGTTACGAGAGTTGCCAACGAGCAGTACTTC
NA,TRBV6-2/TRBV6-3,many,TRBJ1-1,CASAGYNTEAFF,TGTGCCAGCGCAGGGTATAACACTGAAGCTTTCTTT
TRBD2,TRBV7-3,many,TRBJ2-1,CASSLSLAAPMREQFF,TGTGCCAGCAGCTTAAGTCTAGCGGCCCCCATGCGTGAGCAGTTCTTC
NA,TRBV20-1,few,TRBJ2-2,CSAPTWGTGELFF,TGCAGTGCTCCAACCTGGGGAACCGGGGAGCTGTTTTTT
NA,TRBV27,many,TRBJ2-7,CASKTGRYEQYF,TGTGCCAGTAAAACGGGGAGGTACGAGCAGTACTTC
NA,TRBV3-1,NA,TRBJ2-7,CASSPGPNYEQYF,TGTGCCAGCAGCCCAGGACCTAACTACGAGCAGTACTTC
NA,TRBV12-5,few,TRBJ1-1,CASGLGSVNTEAFF,TGTGCTAGTGGTTTGGGATCTGTGAACACTGAAGCTTTCTTT
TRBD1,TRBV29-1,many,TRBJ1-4,CSVETGTGRGKLFF,TGCAGCGTCGAAACCGGGACAGGCCGTGGAAAACTGTTTTTT
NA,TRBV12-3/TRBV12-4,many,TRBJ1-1,CASSSGGTAFF,TGTGCCAGCAGTTCGGGGGGCACCGCTTTCTTT
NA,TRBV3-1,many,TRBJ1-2,CASSQVLGSYYGYTF,TGTGCCAGCAGCCAAGTTCTAGGCAGCTACTATGGCTACACCTTC
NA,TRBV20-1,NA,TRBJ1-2,CSARPPRELVYGYTF,TGCAGTGCTAGACCCCCCAGGGAGCTGGTCTATGGCTACACCTTC
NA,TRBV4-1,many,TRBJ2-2,CASSQRPRGSGELFF,TGCGCCAGCAGCCAACGCCCACGGGGGTCAGGGGAGCTGTTTTTT
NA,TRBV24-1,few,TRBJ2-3,CATSGLGARGDTQYF,TGTGCCACCAGTGGTCTAGGGGCTCGTGGAGATACGCAGTATTTT
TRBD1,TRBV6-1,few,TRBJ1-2,CASSGQGWYGYTF,TGTGCCAGCAGTGGACAGGGATGGTATGGCTACACCTTC
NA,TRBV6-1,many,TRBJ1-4,CASSEVGRVSEKLFF,TGTGCCAGCAGTGAGGTGGGGCGCGTATCTGAAAAACTGTTTTTT
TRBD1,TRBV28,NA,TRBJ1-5,CASSLWGTGQLNQPQHF,TGTGCCAGCAGTTTATGGGGCACGGGACAGCTCAATCAGCCCCAGCATTTT
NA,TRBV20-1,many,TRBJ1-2,CSAKTENYGYTF,TGCAGTGCTAAAACAGAAAACTATGGCTACACCTTC
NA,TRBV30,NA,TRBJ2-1,CACGSVYNEQFF,TGTGCCTGCGGGAGCGTCTACAATGAGCAGTTCTTC
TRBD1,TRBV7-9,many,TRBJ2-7,CASETGTGHAF,TGTGCCAGCGAAACCGGGACAGGTCACGCCTTC
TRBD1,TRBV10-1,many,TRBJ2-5,CASSESDRETQYF,TGCGCCAGCAGTGAGTCGGACAGGGAGACCCAGTACTTC
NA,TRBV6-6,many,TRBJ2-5,CASSYPGEETQYF,TGTGCCAGCAGTTACCCAGGGGAAGAGACCCAGTACTTC
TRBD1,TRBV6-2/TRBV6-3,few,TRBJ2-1,CASNPPGQRGEQFF,TGTGCCAGCAATCCACCGGGACAGAGAGGTGAGCAGTTCTTC
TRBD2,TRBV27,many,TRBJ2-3,CASSFVPGLAGSTDTQYF,TGTGCCAGCAGTTTTGTACCGGGACTAGCGGGTAGCACAGATACGCAGTATTTT
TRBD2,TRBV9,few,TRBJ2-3,CASSGLAGDFTSTDTQYF,TGTGCCAGCAGCGGTCTAGCGGGCGACTTTACTAGCACAGATACGCAGTATTTT